Sequencing of this T cell receptor (beta chain) was carried out in a study of T cell responses to AZD1222 COVID-19 vaccine. Whole-study results and caveats: CD4 TCRs associated with vaccination spanned spike, dominating at 160-218 and 743-854. Only 5 to 7 individuals given AZD1222 were seropositive at baseline.

CDR3 size: 14 residues. Deletions cut 11 bases from V and 0 bases from J, with 16 bases between. Germline V lookup: CDR1 SNHLY, CDR2 FYNNEI. Profiling relied on immunoSEQ multiplex PCR, and the TCRdb table lists in-frame clones only, not all of them. Here the sample spans about 120,000 clones, 70% to 90% being singletons. A note on this clone: Its antigen is currently unknown.

This receptor was identified in an adult in good health. The source was peripheral blood, collected on day 0 of AZD1222 vaccination. The chain uses TRBV2 and TRBJ1-2; D gene ambiguous. DNA for the CDR3: TGTGCCTCCCAAGAGAGAGCAACTAACTATGGCTACACCTTC. Translated: CASQERATNYGYTF.